This T cell receptor (beta chain) stems from a study of OX40 agonist ivuxolimab in advanced cancers. This CDR3 has 16 residues. CDR1 LGHNA and CDR2 YNFKEQ come from the germline V gene. Losses at the gene ends were 3 bases for V and 5 bases for J; bases not matched to a gene: 12. Using immunoSEQ multiplex PCR, the repertoire was profiled, and TCRdb retains in-frame clones only, with some absent. The sample has over 55,000 clones, about nine tenths seen once. Source: CD4+ or CD8+ T cells sorted from blood, taken in a trial of the OX40 agonist ivuxolimab. The rearrangement joins TRBV4-2 to TRBJ2-7; 8 bases align to TRBD2. This TCR derives from an adult with an advanced solid tumor such as melanoma, head and neck, liver or kidney cancer. The CDR3: CASSQEELAEVNEQYF. For the CDR3, the DNA is TGTGCCAGCAGCCAGGAAGAACTAGCGGAGGTCAACGAGCAGTACTTC.